The 15 T cell receptor beta chains listed next were all sequenced from one sample in a study of T-cell reconstitution after alpha-beta-depleted transplantation in children. Unique molecular identifiers tagged the TCRbeta library. TCRdb itself ran the PCR reads through MiXCR, one entry per CDR3 protein. The profile shows about 500,000 distinct CDR3 sequences, approximately 32% of them singletons. Sequencing was performed on PBMCs from the stem cell graft donor, taken from the stem cell graft. The receptor set was obtained from a human donor who donated a stem cell graft to a child with aplastic anemia.

A few counts support this clonotype. J is TRBJ1-1 and V is TRBV5-1, with D unclear. This CDR3 spans 14 amino acids. Germline-derived CDR1 and CDR2 are SGHRS and YFSETQ. The germline V and J ends were trimmed by 0 bases and 1 base, with 7 bases remaining between them. The CDR3 DNA reads TGCGCCAGCAGCTTGGAGACACCGAACACTGAAGCTTTCTTT. Its translation: CASSLETPNTEAFF. Looking up the rest from reference TRBV5-1 and TRBJ1-1 gives the full variable domain: KAGVTQTPRYLIKTRGQQVTLSCSPISGHRSVSWYQQTPGQGLQFLFEYFSETQRNKGNFPGRFSGRQFSNSRSEMNVSTLELGDSALYLCASSLETPNTEAFFGQGTRLTVV.

The CDR3 protein is CAWSDRLAGVETQYF. DNA for the CDR3: TGTGCCTGGAGTGACAGACTAGCGGGAGTAGAGACCCAGTACTTC. The V and J genes are TRBV30 and TRBJ2-5, with 12 nucleotides matching TRBD2. There are 15 residues in the CDR3. The J segment lost 4 bases and the V segment lost 1 base, leaving 4 bases of the junction unmatched. Germline V lookup: CDR1 GTSNPN, CDR2 SVGIG (reference sequence).

The chain is built from TRBV20-1 and TRBJ2-1; 10 bases fit TRBD2. Germline V gene data show CDR1 as DFQATT and CDR2 as SNEGSKA (reference sequence). The J segment lost 9 bases and the V segment lost 2 bases, leaving 13 bases of the junction unmatched. The length of the CDR3 is 16 residues. CDR3 protein: CSARSPLAGGNSEQFF. The CDR3 region has the DNA TGCAGTGCTAGATCGCCCTTAGCGGGAGGTAATAGTGAGCAGTTCTTC.

The chain is built from TRBV10-3 and TRBJ2-5; TRBD2 matches at 10 bases. Germline CDR1 ENHRY, CDR2 SYGVKD. V shed 0 bases and J 5 bases; nucleotides not matched to a gene: 6. The CDR3 is made up of 16 amino acids. The CDR3 loop is CAISESSSGSGETQYF. In nucleotides, the CDR3 is TGTGCCATCAGTGAGTCGTCTAGCGGGAGTGGGGAGACCCAGTACTTC.

Concerning this clonotype: A single base separates this from a much larger clone, so it may be a read error. The chain is built from TRBV12-3 or TRBV12-4 and TRBJ1-1; no clear D. CDR3 size: 14 residues. V was pared by 2 bases and J by 0 bases, with 7 bases between. This chain's CDR3 is CASSLQEMNTEAFF. The CDR3 coding sequence is TGTGCCAGCAGTTTACAGGAAATGAACACTGAAGCTTTCTTT.

The chain recombines TRBV14 with TRBJ2-3, with D unresolved. Trimming shortened V by 3 bases and J by 2 bases, and 9 bases separated the two germline ends. CDR1 is SGHDN, CDR2 FVKESK, per germline. The CDR3 has 14 amino acids. The CDR3 reads CASSHRHHTDTQYF. The CDR3 region has the DNA TGTGCCAGCAGCCATCGACACCACACAGATACGCAGTATTTT. The complete variable domain, with remaining parts taken from reference TRBV14 and TRBJ2-3, reads EAGVTQFPSHSVIEKGQTVTLRCDPISGHDNLYWYRRVMGKEIKFLLHFVKESKQDESGMPNNRFLAERTGGTYSTLKVQPAELEDSGVYFCASSHRHHTDTQYFGPGTRLTVL.

This chain links TRBV10-3 with TRBJ2-7; no definite D call. The germline V and J ends were trimmed by 4 bases and 4 bases, with 14 bases remaining between them. The germline V gene has CDR1 ENHRY and CDR2 SYGVKD. CDR3 length equals 14 residues. CDR3 protein: CAISVKGGEYEQYF. The CDR3 DNA reads as TGTGCCATCAGTGTAAAGGGTGGGGAATACGAGCAGTACTTC.

This CDR3 is CASSYSKGTTGELFF. The DNA for the CDR3 is TGTGCCAGCAGTTACTCGAAGGGGACCACCGGGGAGCTGTTTTTT. The rearrangement joins TRBV6-5 to TRBJ2-2; either TRBD1 or TRBD2 may fit D (5 bases each). V lost 0 bases and J 4 bases, leaving 9 bases between the germline ends. Per the germline V gene, CDR1 is MNHEY and CDR2 is SVGAGI. This CDR3 is 15 amino acids long.

This clonotype has a handful of counts. The rearrangement joins TRBV12-3 or TRBV12-4 to TRBJ2-1, with 8 bases identical to TRBD2. Trimming took 3 bases from V and 1 from J; bases not matched to a gene: 2. The CDR3 is 15 residues long. This CDR3 reads CASSFGTRSYNEQFF. In DNA form, the CDR3 reads TGTGCCAGCAGTTTTGGGACTAGATCCTACAATGAGCAGTTCTTC.

The chain carries TRBV3-1 and TRBJ1-1, with 8 bases lining up with TRBD1. Per germline, CDR1 LGHDT and CDR2 YNNKEL (reference sequence). The CDR3 length is 16 residues. V gave up 0 bases and J gave up 11 bases; unmatched junction bases: 14. The CDR3 spells CASSQDLRGQGAGAFF. CDR3 in DNA: TGTGCCAGCAGCCAAGATTTGAGGGGGCAGGGGGCTGGCGCTTTCTTT.

The chain couples TRBV12-3 or TRBV12-4 to TRBJ1-1; no clear D. The CDR3 sequence is 14 residues long. V lost 2 bases and J lost 1, with 8 bases in between. The CDR3 bases are TGTGCCAGCAGTTTATCATTCGGGAACACTGAAGCTTTCTTT. It is translated as CASSLSFGNTEAFF.

This clonotype was found a few times. The V call is TRBV12-5, the J call TRBJ1-1, with D possibly being TRBD1 (6 bases). V dropped 4 bases and J dropped 4 bases, with 13 bases sitting between them. The CDR3 is 14 amino acids. Germline V CDR1 and CDR2: LGHNT, FRNRAP. The CDR3 here is CASGSWTDGTEAFF. CDR3 DNA: TGTGCTAGTGGTTCGTGGACAGACGGCACTGAAGCTTTCTTT.

The table lists this clonotype with many counts. The CDR3, as DNA: TGTGCCAGCAGCCGAAACACTGAAGCTTTCTTT. It encodes CASSRNTEAFF. The chain combines TRBV6-6 with TRBJ1-1, with no clear D. Deletions cut 6 bases from V and 2 bases from J, with 4 bases between. Germline CDR1 reads MNHNY; CDR2 reads SVGAGI (reference sequence). The CDR3 is 11 amino acids.

This sequence joins TRBV7-2 and TRBJ1-6; TRBD1 matches 7 bases. Germline-derived CDR1 and CDR2 are SGHTA and FQGNSA. CDR3 length: 15 residues. J was trimmed by 7 bases and V by 6 bases; bases with no gene match: 9. The CDR3 is CASRKNRDRNSPLHF. The CDR3 bases are TGTGCCAGCAGAAAAAATCGGGACAGAAATTCACCCCTCCACTTT.

This clonotype has just a few counts. This chain joins TRBV10-3 and TRBJ1-2, with a weak D call TRBD1 (5 bases). This CDR3 comprises 14 residues. The V gene lost 8 bases and the J gene lost 2 bases, with 15 bases spanning the gap. The V gene's germline CDR1 is ENHRY and CDR2 SYGVKD. CDR3: CAIHDSLGNYGYTF. CDR3 in DNA: TGTGCCATCCATGACAGCTTAGGGAACTATGGCTACACCTTC.